Each of the 20 T cell receptor beta chains below was sequenced from the same sample in a study of T cell responses to AZD1222 COVID-19 vaccine. Libraries were prepared by immunoSEQ multiplex PCR; TCRdb keeps only in-frame clonotypes and omits some of them. The sample consists of some 97,000 clones, roughly 91% of them appearing once. Sequencing used peripheral blood, obtained on day 0 of AZD1222 vaccination. These receptors came from an adult in good health.

This clone was observed once. The chain couples TRBV2 to TRBJ2-2; D is unclear. The CDR3 covers 13 residues. The V gene lost 8 bases and the J gene lost 1 base, with 8 bases spanning the gap. Germline CDR1 and CDR2: SNHLY and FYNNEI. CDR3 bases: TGTGCCAGCTCTAGAGGGAACACCGGGGAGCTGTTTTTT. Protein product: CASSRGNTGELFF. The entire variable domain, with the rest obtained from reference TRBV2 and TRBJ2-2, is as follows: EPEVTQTPSHQVTQMGQEVILRCVPISNHLYFYWYRQILGQKVEFLVSFYNNEISEKSEIFDDQFSVERPDGSNFTLKIRSTKLEDSAMYFCASSRGNTGELFFGEGSRLTVL.

The J gene is TRBJ1-1, the V gene TRBV2; D remains ambiguous. V lost 5 bases, J lost 5 bases, and 15 bases lay in between. Germline V gives CDR1 SNHLY, CDR2 FYNNEI. CDR3 length equals 14 residues. The CDR3 coding sequence is TGTGCCAGCAGTTCGACAAACGGGCAGACTGAAGCTTTCTTT. Its translation is CASSSTNGQTEAFF.

The chain is built from TRBV7-9 and TRBJ2-6, with 9 bases identical to TRBD1. This CDR3 contains 17 residues. Germline values: CDR1 SEHNR, CDR2 FQNEAQ (reference sequence). Losses at the gene ends were 5 bases for V and 1 base for J; bases not matched to a gene: 6. The CDR3 here is CASSPGTGRSGANVLTF. The CDR3 nucleotides read TGTGCCAGCAGCCCAGGGACAGGGAGGTCTGGGGCCAACGTCCTGACTTTC. The variable domain in full, with the rest retrieved from reference TRBV7-9 and TRBJ2-6, is DTGVSQNPRHKITKRGQNVTFRCDPISEHNRLYWYRQTLGQGPEFLTYFQNEAQLEKSRLLSDRFSAERPKGSFSTLEIQRTEQGDSAMYLCASSPGTGRSGANVLTFGAGSRLTVL.

The rearrangement uses TRBV10-3 and TRBJ2-1; 11 bases agree with TRBD2. The trim removed 3 bases at V and 5 bases at J, leaving 6 bases unmatched. The CDR3 is 16 residues long. CDR1 is ENHRY and CDR2 is SYGVKD in the germline V gene. CDR3 residues: CAISDSTSGSNNEQFF. The CDR3 coding sequence is TGTGCCATCAGTGATAGCACTAGCGGGAGTAACAATGAGCAGTTCTTC.

The V gene is TRBV9, the J gene TRBJ2-1; unclear D gene. The CDR3 is made up of 13 amino acids. V was shortened by 0 bases and J by 5 bases, with 6 bases between the two germline ends. CDR1 is SGDLS, CDR2 YYNGEE, per germline. The CDR3 spells CASSVEANNEQFF. DNA for the CDR3: TGTGCCAGCAGCGTAGAGGCCAACAATGAGCAGTTCTTC.

The V and J genes are TRBV7-6 and TRBJ1-5; D gene ambiguous. Trimming pared 5 bases from V and 0 bases from J, leaving 26 bases between. The CDR3 loop spans 20 amino acids. The germline gives CDR1 SGHVS, CDR2 FNYEAQ. The chain's CDR3 is CASSPSPAPVFVYSNQPQHF. The CDR3 coding sequence is TGTGCCAGCAGCCCATCCCCGGCCCCAGTTTTTGTTTATAGCAATCAGCCCCAGCATTTT.

This clone was seen a handful of times. This sequence joins TRBV12-3 or TRBV12-4 and TRBJ2-3, with D unclear. The CDR3 has 11 residues. The V gene lost 6 bases and the J gene lost 2 bases, with 3 bases spanning the gap. Here the CDR3 reads CASRITDTQYF. CDR3 bases: TGTGCCAGCAGGATCACAGATACGCAGTATTTT.

V gene TRBV19 combines with J gene TRBJ2-1; D possibly matches TRBD1 or TRBD2 (5 bases each). The V end lost 0 bases, the J end lost 6 bases, and 18 bases lay between the germline ends. CDR1 LNHDA and CDR2 SQIVND come from the germline V gene (reference sequence). The CDR3 totals 17 residues. CDR3 sequence (DNA): TGTGCCAGTAGTATAGATTTGTTACCTGGGGGTTCCAATGAGCAGTTCTTC. Its protein product is CASSIDLLPGGSNEQFF.

The V gene is TRBV27, the J gene TRBJ2-7, with D tentatively TRBD2 (5 bases). The CDR3 contains 14 residues. Germline V CDR1 and CDR2: MNHEY, SMNVEV (reference sequence). V shed 2 bases and J shed 0 bases, with 8 bases lying between them. The CDR3 DNA reads TGTGCCAGCAGTTTACGGGGAATCTCCTACGAGCAGTACTTC. Translation gives CASSLRGISYEQYF.

The V and J genes are TRBV6-2 or TRBV6-3 and TRBJ2-3, with 10 bases that match TRBD2. The CDR3 spans 16 residues. The V gene end was trimmed by 5 bases and the J gene end by 5 bases; junction bases not matched to a gene: 10. The germline CDR1 and CDR2 sequences are MNHEY and SVGEGT. The CDR3 region is CASSDVGTSAEDTQYF. CDR3 nucleotide sequence: TGTGCCAGCAGTGACGTAGGGACTAGCGCCGAAGATACGCAGTATTTT.

The rearrangement uses TRBV24-1 and TRBJ2-1, with 9 positions matching TRBD1. The CDR3 contains 18 residues. Germline CDR1 is KGHDR and CDR2 is SFDVKD. J lost 5 bases, V lost 4 bases, and 14 bases had no gene match. Here the CDR3 DNA reads TGTGCCACCAGTGACCCCACAGGGGGCAAGTATCCTAACAATGAGCAGTTCTTC. It yields the protein CATSDPTGGKYPNNEQFF.

This chain joins TRBV5-1 and TRBJ1-1; no clear D gene. V dropped 0 bases and J dropped 3 bases, with 12 bases sitting between them. CDR1 is SGHRS and CDR2 is YFSETQ in the germline V gene. This CDR3 is 15 amino acids long. The CDR3 region is CASSLAEGRHTEAFF. In DNA form, the CDR3 reads TGCGCCAGCAGCTTGGCGGAAGGGAGGCACACTGAAGCTTTCTTT.

The chain uses TRBV29-1 and TRBJ1-1, with D perhaps TRBD1 (5 bases). Trimming stripped 3 bases from V and 7 bases from J, with 21 bases between. The CDR3 consists of 15 residues. CDR1 is SQVTM, CDR2 ANQGSEA, per germline. The CDR3 protein is CSVEGPRGTMDEAFF. The DNA of the CDR3 is TGCAGCGTTGAGGGCCCACGAGGGACGATGGATGAAGCTTTCTTT.

The genes are TRBV19 and TRBJ1-5; tentatively, D is TRBD1 (5 bases). CDR1 is LNHDA, CDR2 SQIVND, per germline (reference sequence). The CDR3 is made up of 16 amino acids. V was trimmed by 7 bases and J by 0 bases, leaving 16 bases between them. DNA of the CDR3: TGTGCCAGTACGGTGCCGGGAGGGGTTAGCAATCAGCCCCAGCATTTT. This sequence encodes CASTVPGGVSNQPQHF. Full variable domain (remainder filled in from reference TRBV19 and TRBJ1-5): DGGITQSPKYLFRKEGQNVTLSCEQNLNHDAMYWYRQDPGQGLRLIYYSQIVNDFQKGDIAEGYSVSREKKESFPLTVTSAQKNPTAFYLCASTVPGGVSNQPQHFGDGTRLSIL.

This clone was counted only a few times. This sequence joins TRBV6-5 and TRBJ1-2; weak D call: TRBD1 (5 bases). The CDR3 is 13 residues long. CDR1 MNHEY and CDR2 SVGAGI come from the germline V gene. The V and J ends lost 1 base and 6 bases respectively, with 9 bases between them. This CDR3 is CASSYYRTNGYTF. The CDR3 DNA reads TGTGCCAGCAGTTACTACAGGACGAATGGCTACACCTTC.

This rearrangement joins TRBV10-2 to TRBJ2-3; D remains ambiguous. CDR1 is WSHSY, CDR2 SAAADI, per germline. Trimming stripped 3 bases from V and 2 bases from J, with 6 bases between. CDR3 length: 13 residues. In DNA form, the CDR3 reads TGCGCCAGCAGTGAACAGTACACAGATACGCAGTATTTT. Translated: CASSEQYTDTQYF.

V and J are TRBV6-5 and TRBJ1-2; D possibly corresponds to TRBD1 (6 bases). Germline V lookup: CDR1 MNHEY, CDR2 SVGAGI. V lost 2 bases and J 8 bases, leaving 6 bases between the germline ends. This CDR3 region has 11 residues. CDR3 coding DNA: TGTGCCAGCAGTTACCAGGGGGGCTACACCTTC. Its protein product is CASSYQGGYTF.

The genes are TRBV18 and TRBJ1-2; TRBD1 matches 11 bases. After removal of 2 bases from V and 2 bases from J, the junction contained 1 base not matched to a gene. The CDR3 covers 15 residues. Germline CDR1 is KGHSH and CDR2 is LQKENI. CDR3 DNA: TGTGCCAGCTCACCAGGGACAGGGGGAAACTATGGCTACACCTTC. This gives the protein CASSPGTGGNYGYTF.

The V gene is TRBV27, the J gene TRBJ1-2; D ambiguous. The CDR3 is 13 residues long. Germline loops: CDR1 MNHEY, CDR2 SMNVEV (reference sequence). The V end lost 2 bases, the J end lost 5 bases, and 9 bases lay between the germline ends. This CDR3 reads CASSLNGGYGYTF. The DNA of the CDR3 is TGTGCCAGCAGTTTAAACGGAGGATATGGCTACACCTTC.

The DNA for the CDR3 is TGTGCCAGCTCACCACGGGGTTCCGAGCAGTACTTC. This codes for CASSPRGSEQYF. This chain uses TRBV18 with TRBJ2-7, with unresolved D. Germline assignment: CDR1 KGHSH and CDR2 LQKENI. The germline V and J ends were trimmed by 1 base and 6 bases, with 7 bases remaining between them. This CDR3 comprises 12 residues. The full variable domain, with the rest looked up from reference TRBV18 and TRBJ2-7, is NAGVMQNPRHLVRRRGQEARLRCSPMKGHSHVYWYRQLPEEGLKFMVYLQKENIIDESGMPKERFSAEFPKEGPSILRIQQVVRGDSAAYFCASSPRGSEQYFGPGTRLTVT.